These T cell receptor beta chains were read from a single sample in a study of Ad26.COV2.S vaccination and SARS-CoV-2 variants. Clones were sequenced by immunoSEQ multiplex PCR, and TCRdb holds only the in-frame ones, with some missing. The sample shows 350,000 to 500,000 clones, approximately 92% of them seen only once. Sequences were derived from peripheral blood, sampled in a trial of Ad26.COV2.S vaccine versus placebo. The receptors stem from a person aged 18-60 years who received the Ad26.COV2.S COVID-19 vaccine or a placebo. Each CDR3 is given with its conserved first and last residue. The order of the fields is D gene, J gene, V gene, clone size, CDR3 protein, CDR3 DNA. D genes are given only for firm matches. Some rows have no size entry. The others give once, few or many, or a class for an expanded clone.

D gene: TRBD2
J gene: TRBJ2-4
V gene: TRBV2
clone size: -
CDR3 protein: CASQNPGGENIQYF
CDR3 DNA: TGTGCCAGCCAAAACCCGGGGGGAGAAAACATTCAGTACTTC

D gene: -
J gene: TRBJ2-5
V gene: TRBV7-3
clone size: -
CDR3 protein: CASSPGRLASSMDQETQYF
CDR3 DNA: TGTGCCAGCAGTCCCGGACGGCTAGCGAGCTCTATGGACCAAGAGACCCAGTACTTC

D gene: -
J gene: TRBJ2-1
V gene: TRBV7-2
clone size: once
CDR3 protein: CASSYAGFYNEQFF
CDR3 DNA: TGTGCCAGCAGTTACGCGGGATTTTACAATGAGCAGTTCTTC

D gene: TRBD1
J gene: TRBJ1-1
V gene: TRBV7-8
clone size: -
CDR3 protein: CASSLMWNRGQTEAFF
CDR3 DNA: TGTGCCAGCAGCTTAATGTGGAACAGGGGGCAGACTGAAGCTTTCTTT

D gene: -
J gene: TRBJ2-7
V gene: TRBV19
clone size: -
CDR3 protein: CASRDPQREQYF
CDR3 DNA: TGTGCCAGTAGAGACCCTCAAAGGGAGCAGTACTTC

D gene: -
J gene: TRBJ2-2
V gene: TRBV18
clone size: -
CDR3 protein: CASSRGRADTGELFF
CDR3 DNA: TGTGCCAGCTCACGCGGGCGTGCTGACACCGGGGAGCTGTTTTTT

D gene: -
J gene: TRBJ1-2
V gene: TRBV7-2
clone size: -
CDR3 protein: CASSLEGRNYYYGYTF
CDR3 DNA: TGTGCCAGCAGCCTAGAGGGACGCAATTATTACTATGGCTACACCTTC

D gene: -
J gene: TRBJ1-5
V gene: TRBV5-6
clone size: -
CDR3 protein: CASSFTPNQPQHF
CDR3 DNA: TGTGCCAGCAGCTTTACCCCTAATCAGCCCCAGCATTTT

D gene: TRBD2
J gene: TRBJ2-1
V gene: TRBV18
clone size: -
CDR3 protein: CASSPILAGGYYNEQFF
CDR3 DNA: TGTGCCAGCTCACCGATCTTAGCGGGAGGGTACTACAATGAGCAGTTCTTC

D gene: TRBD1
J gene: TRBJ2-1
V gene: TRBV15
clone size: -
CDR3 protein: CATSTYRGGYNEQFF
CDR3 DNA: TGTGCCACCAGCACGTACAGGGGTGGCTACAATGAGCAGTTCTTC

D gene: TRBD1
J gene: TRBJ2-1
V gene: TRBV9
clone size: -
CDR3 protein: CASSVTQGMGEQFF
CDR3 DNA: TGTGCCAGCAGCGTAACACAGGGGATGGGTGAGCAGTTCTTC

D gene: TRBD2
J gene: TRBJ2-5
V gene: TRBV30
clone size: -
CDR3 protein: CAWSRGGRRAETQYF
CDR3 DNA: TGTGCCTGGAGCCGGGGGGGGAGGAGGGCTGAGACCCAGTACTTC

D gene: TRBD1
J gene: TRBJ1-1
V gene: TRBV15
clone size: -
CDR3 protein: CATSRGGQMNTEAFF
CDR3 DNA: TGTGCCACCAGCAGAGGGGGACAGATGAACACTGAAGCTTTCTTT

D gene: TRBD2
J gene: TRBJ2-2
V gene: TRBV19
clone size: -
CDR3 protein: CASSIGGAGAVGELFF
CDR3 DNA: TGTGCCAGTAGTATAGGGGGAGCGGGAGCAGTCGGGGAGCTGTTTTTT

D gene: TRBD1
J gene: TRBJ2-3
V gene: TRBV7-9
clone size: once
CDR3 protein: CASSLPPGTGSGTDTQYF
CDR3 DNA: TGTGCCAGCAGCCTTCCGCCCGGGACAGGGTCTGGCACAGATACGCAGTATTTT

D gene: -
J gene: TRBJ2-5
V gene: TRBV27
clone size: -
CDR3 protein: CASSFSSGETQYF
CDR3 DNA: TGTGCCAGCAGTTTTTCGAGCGGAGAGACCCAGTACTTC

D gene: -
J gene: TRBJ2-1
V gene: TRBV5-6
clone size: -
CDR3 protein: CASSGPRGLYNEQFF
CDR3 DNA: TGTGCCAGCAGCGGCCCCCGAGGACTCTACAATGAGCAGTTCTTC

D gene: -
J gene: TRBJ2-3
V gene: TRBV7-3
clone size: -
CDR3 protein: CASSGDPGLLTDTQYF
CDR3 DNA: TGTGCCAGCAGCGGCGACCCGGGACTGCTCACAGATACGCAGTATTTT

D gene: -
J gene: TRBJ1-1
V gene: TRBV10-3
clone size: -
CDR3 protein: CAISESLQTRVF
CDR3 DNA: TGTGCCATCAGTGAGTCGCTTCAAACAAGAGTCTTT

D gene: -
J gene: TRBJ1-3
V gene: TRBV9
clone size: -
CDR3 protein: CASSVDGSGNTIYF
CDR3 DNA: TGTGCCAGCAGCGTAGACGGCTCTGGAAACACCATATATTTT

D gene: TRBD1
J gene: TRBJ1-1
V gene: TRBV5-6
clone size: -
CDR3 protein: CASSRDRDTLTGGAFF
CDR3 DNA: TGTGCCAGCAGCCGGGACAGGGACACACTAACCGGGGGGGCTTTCTTT

D gene: -
J gene: TRBJ2-3
V gene: TRBV12-5
clone size: once
CDR3 protein: CASGSSGADTQYF
CDR3 DNA: TGTGCTAGTGGTTCCAGCGGTGCGGATACGCAGTATTTT

D gene: -
J gene: TRBJ2-5
V gene: TRBV2
clone size: -
CDR3 protein: CASSAEGREETQYF
CDR3 DNA: TGTGCCAGCAGTGCAGAGGGAAGGGAAGAGACCCAGTACTTC

D gene: -
J gene: TRBJ2-5
V gene: TRBV18
clone size: -
CDR3 protein: CASSRGNQETQYF
CDR3 DNA: TGTGCCAGCTCAAGAGGGAACCAAGAGACCCAGTACTTC

D gene: TRBD2
J gene: TRBJ2-5
V gene: TRBV24-1
clone size: -
CDR3 protein: CATSPGTSGLHQETQYF
CDR3 DNA: TGTGCCACCAGTCCCGGGACTAGCGGGCTTCACCAAGAGACCCAGTACTTC

D gene: -
J gene: TRBJ2-2
V gene: TRBV5-1
clone size: -
CDR3 protein: CASSRTAVANTGELFF
CDR3 DNA: TGCGCCAGCAGCCGGACGGCGGTTGCGAACACCGGGGAGCTGTTTTTT

D gene: -
J gene: TRBJ1-6
V gene: TRBV2
clone size: -
CDR3 protein: CASSPGGNSPLHF
CDR3 DNA: TGTGCCAGCAGTCCAGGAGGGAACTCACCCCTCCACTTT

D gene: -
J gene: TRBJ1-2
V gene: TRBV11-2
clone size: many
CDR3 protein: CASSLGAGYTF
CDR3 DNA: TGTGCCAGCAGCTTAGGCGCTGGCTACACCTTC

D gene: TRBD1
J gene: TRBJ1-1
V gene: TRBV20-1
clone size: -
CDR3 protein: CSVQGEGEAFF
CDR3 DNA: TGCAGTGTTCAGGGGGAAGGTGAAGCTTTCTTT

D gene: -
J gene: TRBJ1-2
V gene: TRBV7-9
clone size: once
CDR3 protein: CASRERDGYTF
CDR3 DNA: TGTGCCAGCAGGGAAAGGGATGGCTACACCTTC

D gene: -
J gene: TRBJ2-7
V gene: TRBV5-1
clone size: -
CDR3 protein: CASSLAPTGHYEQYF
CDR3 DNA: TGCGCCAGCAGCTTGGCCCCTACAGGTCATTACGAGCAGTACTTC

D gene: -
J gene: TRBJ2-5
V gene: TRBV7-9
clone size: once
CDR3 protein: CASSLDVGQETQYF
CDR3 DNA: TGTGCCAGCAGCTTAGATGTCGGCCAAGAGACCCAGTACTTC

D gene: TRBD2
J gene: TRBJ2-3
V gene: TRBV18
clone size: -
CDR3 protein: CASSPPASGRDTQYF
CDR3 DNA: TGTGCCAGCTCACCACCGGCGAGCGGGAGGGATACGCAGTATTTT

D gene: -
J gene: TRBJ1-1
V gene: TRBV29-1
clone size: -
CDR3 protein: CSVLFYGGNTEAFF
CDR3 DNA: TGCAGCGTACTATTCTACGGGGGGAACACTGAAGCTTTCTTT

D gene: -
J gene: TRBJ2-1
V gene: TRBV3-1/TRBV3-2
clone size: -
CDR3 protein: CASRAFAGNEQFF
CDR3 DNA: TGTGCCAGCAGAGCTTTTGCGGGCAATGAGCAGTTCTTC

D gene: TRBD1
J gene: TRBJ2-7
V gene: TRBV5-5
clone size: -
CDR3 protein: CASSFGQGDFEQYF
CDR3 DNA: TGTGCCAGCAGCTTTGGACAGGGAGATTTCGAGCAGTACTTC

D gene: TRBD2
J gene: TRBJ2-7
V gene: TRBV18
clone size: -
CDR3 protein: CASSPTSGYEQYF
CDR3 DNA: TGTGCCAGCTCACCAACTAGCGGCTACGAGCAGTACTTC